This T cell receptor beta chain came from a study of human T cells and chemical hapten exposure. MiXCR was run by TCRdb on the RACE reads, yielding one entry per CDR3 protein. The data show about 120,000 distinct CDR3 sequences, with 9.5% to 13% seen just once and approximately 1.4% held by the top ten. Time point meaning: patch test 1, 2 weeks after DPC sensitization. Treatment reported: therapeutic diphenylcyclopropenone sensitization with weekly scalp DPC. The sequencing used whole blood, collected in connection with sensitization to the hapten diphenylcyclopropenone (DPC). The clonotype comes from a woman in her forties or fifties with alopecia areata. Some clones in this sample may be carry-over from other donors' samples.

The CDR3 nucleotides read TGTGCCAGCAGGCGACAGTCAGCTAACTATGGCTACACCTTC. Residues: CASRRQSANYGYTF. J is TRBJ1-2 and V is TRBV27; weak D call: TRBD1 (5 bases). Germline V gives CDR1 MNHEY, CDR2 SMNVEV (reference sequence). The length of the CDR3 is 14 residues. Trimming took off 6 bases at V and 0 bases at J, with 11 bases between the two ends.